This T cell receptor beta chain was captured in a study of cytomegalovirus exposure and HLA in healthy donors. The PCR used 60 Vbeta and 13 Jbeta primers. Only in-frame clones appear in the TCRdb table, and some are missing; sequencing was by immunoSEQ multiplex PCR. The sample includes about 150,000 clones, approximately 80% seen only once; the top ten take 9.5% to 15%. The CDR3 consists of 15 residues. Trimming removed 2 bases from V and 0 bases from J; junction bases left unmatched: 5. Germline V lookup: CDR1 SGHDT, CDR2 YYEEEE. Turning to this clone: Its matching antigen is unknown.

Study-level points and caveats: In a later analysis, a missense DCLRE1C variant was linked to TCR beta V- and J-gene trimming. Immune exposure information comprised only CMV serostatus. HLA alleles were associated with fewer than 20,000 TCR beta sequences in a later analysis at 0.05 false discovery rate.

This clonotype was obtained from a young man in good health and CMV-seropositive. The V call is TRBV5-6, the J call TRBJ2-7; 7 bases map to TRBD2. The specimen sequenced was PBMCs. CDR3 sequence (DNA): TGTGCCAGCAGCTTAAGGCTAGCGGACTCCTACGAGCAGTACTTC. Its protein product is CASSLRLADSYEQYF.